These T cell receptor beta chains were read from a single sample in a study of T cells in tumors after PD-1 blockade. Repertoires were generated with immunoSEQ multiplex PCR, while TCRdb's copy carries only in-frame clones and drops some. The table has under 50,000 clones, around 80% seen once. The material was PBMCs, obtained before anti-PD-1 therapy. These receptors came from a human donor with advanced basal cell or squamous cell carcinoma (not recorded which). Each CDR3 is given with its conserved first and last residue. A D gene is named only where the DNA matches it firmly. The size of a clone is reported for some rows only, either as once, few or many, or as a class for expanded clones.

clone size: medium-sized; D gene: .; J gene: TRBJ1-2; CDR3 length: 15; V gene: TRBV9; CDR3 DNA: TGTGCCAGCAGCGCTCGGACAGATCCTTTGGGTGGCTACACCTTC; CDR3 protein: CASSARTDPLGGYTF
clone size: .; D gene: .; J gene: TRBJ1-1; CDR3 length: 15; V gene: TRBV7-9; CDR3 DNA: TGTGCCAGCAGCTTAAACGCCCCGACAGTCCATGAAGCTTTCTTT; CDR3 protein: CASSLNAPTVHEAFF
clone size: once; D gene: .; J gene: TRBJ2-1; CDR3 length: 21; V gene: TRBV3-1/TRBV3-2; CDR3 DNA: TGTGCCAGCAGCCAAGGGGGCCTAGAGACTACCCAATACAACTCCTACAATGAGCAGTTCTTC; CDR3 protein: CASSQGGLETTQYNSYNEQFF
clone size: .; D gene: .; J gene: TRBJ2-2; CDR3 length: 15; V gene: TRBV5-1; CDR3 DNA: TGCGCCAGCCTTCCAAGTGACCCCGGCACCGGGGAGCTGTTTTTT; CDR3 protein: CASLPSDPGTGELFF
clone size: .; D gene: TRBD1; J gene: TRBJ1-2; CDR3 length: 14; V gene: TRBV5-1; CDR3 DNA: TGCGCCAGCAGCACGGGACAGCCGGGGGATGGCTACACCTTC; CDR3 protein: CASSTGQPGDGYTF
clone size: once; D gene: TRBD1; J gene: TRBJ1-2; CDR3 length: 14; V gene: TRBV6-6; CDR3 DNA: TGTGCCAGCAGTTTCGGACAGGGGGCATATGGCTACACCTTC; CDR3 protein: CASSFGQGAYGYTF
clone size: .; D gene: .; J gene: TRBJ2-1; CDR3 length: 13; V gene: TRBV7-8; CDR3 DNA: TGTGCCAGCAGCTTAGCCAGTGGGAATGAGCAGTTCTTC; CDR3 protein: CASSLASGNEQFF
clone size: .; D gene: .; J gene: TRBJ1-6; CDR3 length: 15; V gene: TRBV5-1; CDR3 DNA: TGCGCCAGCAGCTTGGAGTGGAGGGTGGAGTCACCCCTCCACTTT; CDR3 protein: CASSLEWRVESPLHF
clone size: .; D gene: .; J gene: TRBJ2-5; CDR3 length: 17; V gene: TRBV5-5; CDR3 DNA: TGTGCCAGCAGCTTGTCCCTATTAAGGAGTACCCAAGAGACCCAGTACTTC; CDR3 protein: CASSLSLLRSTQETQYF
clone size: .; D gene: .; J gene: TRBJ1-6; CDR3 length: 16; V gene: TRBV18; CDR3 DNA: TGTGCCAGCTCACCCCTCCAAGGGGCTAATAATTCACCCCTCCACTTT; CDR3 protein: CASSPLQGANNSPLHF
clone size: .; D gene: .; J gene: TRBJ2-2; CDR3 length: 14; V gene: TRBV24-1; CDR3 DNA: TGTGCCACCATCGCGCGCACGAGCACCGGGGAGCTGTTTTTT; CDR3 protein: CATIARTSTGELFF
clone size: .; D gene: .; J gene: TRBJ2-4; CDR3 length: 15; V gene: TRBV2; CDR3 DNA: TGTGCCAGCAGCCCCCAGGTTGTTAGGGGCACCGTTCAGTACTTC; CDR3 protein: CASSPQVVRGTVQYF
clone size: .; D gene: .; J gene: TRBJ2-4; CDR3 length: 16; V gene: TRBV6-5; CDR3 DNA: TGTGCCAGCAGTTACGGAGGCTTCGGGGCCAAAAACATTCAGTACTTC; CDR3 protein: CASSYGGFGAKNIQYF
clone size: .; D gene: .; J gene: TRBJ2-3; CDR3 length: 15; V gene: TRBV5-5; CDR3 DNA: TGTGCCAGCAGCTCCCCTAGCTTCTCCACAGATACGCAGTATTTT; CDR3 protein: CASSSPSFSTDTQYF
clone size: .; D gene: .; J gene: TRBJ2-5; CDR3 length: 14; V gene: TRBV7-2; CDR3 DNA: TGTGCCAGCAGCTTGTTCGGTGTAAAAGAGACCCAGTACTTC; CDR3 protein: CASSLFGVKETQYF
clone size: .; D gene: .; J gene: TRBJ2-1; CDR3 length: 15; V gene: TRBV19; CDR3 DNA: TGTGCCAGTAGTTCGGGGTCTTCGGGAGCCAATGAGCAGTTCTTC; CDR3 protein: CASSSGSSGANEQFF
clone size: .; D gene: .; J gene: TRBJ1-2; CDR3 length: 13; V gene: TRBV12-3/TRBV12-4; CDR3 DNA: TGTGCCAGCAGTTTATCAGGGGTTATTGGCTACACCTTC; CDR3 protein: CASSLSGVIGYTF
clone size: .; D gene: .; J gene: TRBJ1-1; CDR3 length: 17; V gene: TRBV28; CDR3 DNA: TGTGCCAGCAGTTTAGAGGGGGTCGGGGGAGTGGACACTGAAGCTTTCTTT; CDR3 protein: CASSLEGVGGVDTEAFF
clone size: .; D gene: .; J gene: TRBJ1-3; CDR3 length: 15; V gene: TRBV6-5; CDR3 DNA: TGTGCCAGCAGTTACGGAACAGGGACTGGAAACACCATATATTTT; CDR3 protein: CASSYGTGTGNTIYF
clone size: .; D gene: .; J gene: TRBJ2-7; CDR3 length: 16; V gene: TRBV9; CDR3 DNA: TGTGCCAGCAGCGTTGGCGACGGGAGGGGGCCCTACGAGCAGTACTTC; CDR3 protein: CASSVGDGRGPYEQYF
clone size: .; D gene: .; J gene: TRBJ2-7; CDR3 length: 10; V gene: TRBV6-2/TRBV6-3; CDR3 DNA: TGTGCCAGCGGTTACTACGAGCAGTACTTC; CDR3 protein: CASGYYEQYF
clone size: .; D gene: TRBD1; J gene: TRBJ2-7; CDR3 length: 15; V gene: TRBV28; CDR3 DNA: TGTGCCAGCACCCAATGGGGACAGGGATTCTACGAGCAGTACTTC; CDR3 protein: CASTQWGQGFYEQYF
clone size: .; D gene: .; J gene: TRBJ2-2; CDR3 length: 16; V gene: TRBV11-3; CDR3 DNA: TGTGCCAGCACCCCTCGTCAGGGTCTGGGCACCGGGGAGCTGTTTTTT; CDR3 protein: CASTPRQGLGTGELFF
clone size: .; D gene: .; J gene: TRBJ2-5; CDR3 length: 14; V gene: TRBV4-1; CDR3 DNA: TGCGCCAGCAGCCCGAGTGGGGTGCGGGAGACCCAGTACTTC; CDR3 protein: CASSPSGVRETQYF
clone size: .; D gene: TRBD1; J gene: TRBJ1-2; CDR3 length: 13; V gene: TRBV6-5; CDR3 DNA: TGTGCCAGCAGTATACAGGGGTTAGGGGGCTACACCTTC; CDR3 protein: CASSIQGLGGYTF
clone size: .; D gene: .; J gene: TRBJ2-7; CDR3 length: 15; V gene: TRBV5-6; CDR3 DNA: TGTGCCAGCAGCTTGGCGGGGGCGCTGACCTACGAGCAGTACTTC; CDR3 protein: CASSLAGALTYEQYF
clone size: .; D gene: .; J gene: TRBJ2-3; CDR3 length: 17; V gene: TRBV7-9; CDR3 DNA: TGTGCCAGCAGCTTAGCTTCTGGGTCTGACCGCACAGATACGCAGTATTTT; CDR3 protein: CASSLASGSDRTDTQYF
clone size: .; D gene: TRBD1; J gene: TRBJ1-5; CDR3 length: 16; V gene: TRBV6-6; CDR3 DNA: TGTGCCAGCAGTCGACAGGGGGCATTTGGCAATCAGCCCCAGCATTTT; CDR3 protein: CASSRQGAFGNQPQHF
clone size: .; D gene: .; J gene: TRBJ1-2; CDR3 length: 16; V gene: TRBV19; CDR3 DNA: TGTGCCAGTAGTATCGTGACTAGCACAGGGCGCTATGGCTACACCTTC; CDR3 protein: CASSIVTSTGRYGYTF
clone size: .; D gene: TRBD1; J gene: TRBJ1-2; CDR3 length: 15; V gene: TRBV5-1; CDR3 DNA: TGCGCCAGCAGCTCCCGGACAGGGGATAACTATGGCTACACCTTC; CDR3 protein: CASSSRTGDNYGYTF
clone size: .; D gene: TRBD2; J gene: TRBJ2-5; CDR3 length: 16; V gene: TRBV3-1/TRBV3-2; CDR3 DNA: TGTGCCAGCAGCCAAGCAAGACTAGCGAGGGGAGAGACCCAGTACTTC; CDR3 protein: CASSQARLARGETQYF
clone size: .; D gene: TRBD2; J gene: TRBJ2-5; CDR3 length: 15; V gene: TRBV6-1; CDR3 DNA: TGTGCCAGCAGTGAATTGGCGGGGGGGCGAGAGACCCAGTACTTC; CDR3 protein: CASSELAGGRETQYF
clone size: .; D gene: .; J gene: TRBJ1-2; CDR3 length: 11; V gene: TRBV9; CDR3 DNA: TGTGCCAGCTGGGGGGCAGATGGCTACACCTTC; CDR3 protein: CASWGADGYTF
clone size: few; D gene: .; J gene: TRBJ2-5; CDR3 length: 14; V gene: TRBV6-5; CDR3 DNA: TGTGCTACACCCCAGGGAAGGGAGCAGGAGACCCAGTACTTC; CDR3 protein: CATPQGREQETQYF
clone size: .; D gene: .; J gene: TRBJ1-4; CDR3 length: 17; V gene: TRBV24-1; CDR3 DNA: TGTGCCACCAGTGATTTGCTTGCGAAGTCCCCCCCAGTCAGACTGTTTTTT; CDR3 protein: CATSDLLAKSPPVRLFF
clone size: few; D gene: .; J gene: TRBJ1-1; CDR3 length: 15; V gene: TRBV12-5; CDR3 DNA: TGTGCTAGTGGTTTGACAAGCTGGGGTAACACTGAAGCTTTCTTT; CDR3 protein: CASGLTSWGNTEAFF
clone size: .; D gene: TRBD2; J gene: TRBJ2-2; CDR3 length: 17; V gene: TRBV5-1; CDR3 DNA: TGCGCCAGCAGCTTGGAGGCTAGCGGGAGGAGAACCGGGGAGCTGTTTTTT; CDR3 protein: CASSLEASGRRTGELFF
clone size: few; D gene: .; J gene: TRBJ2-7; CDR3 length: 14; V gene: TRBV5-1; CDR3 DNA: TGCGCCAGCAGCTTTTCCCAGGGTGCCTACGAGCAGTACTTC; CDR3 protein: CASSFSQGAYEQYF
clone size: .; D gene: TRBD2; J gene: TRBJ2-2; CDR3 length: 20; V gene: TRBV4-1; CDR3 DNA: TGCGCCAGCAGCCAGAGCGCGGGGCTAGCGGGGGGGTGGGCCACCGGGGAGCTGTTTTTT; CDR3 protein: CASSQSAGLAGGWATGELFF
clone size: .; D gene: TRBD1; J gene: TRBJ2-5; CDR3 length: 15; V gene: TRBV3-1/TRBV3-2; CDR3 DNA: TGTGCCAGCAGCCCCCGGGACAGGGGGCGCGAGACCCAGTACTTC; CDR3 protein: CASSPRDRGRETQYF
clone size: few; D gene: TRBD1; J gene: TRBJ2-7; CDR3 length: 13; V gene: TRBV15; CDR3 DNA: TGTGCCACCAGCAGGGACAGGGTCCGCGAGCAGTACTTC; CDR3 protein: CATSRDRVREQYF
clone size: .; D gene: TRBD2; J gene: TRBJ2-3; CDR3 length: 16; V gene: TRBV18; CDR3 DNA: TGTGCCAGCTCACCGACTAGCGGGAGGCCCCCGGATACGCAGTATTTT; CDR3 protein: CASSPTSGRPPDTQYF
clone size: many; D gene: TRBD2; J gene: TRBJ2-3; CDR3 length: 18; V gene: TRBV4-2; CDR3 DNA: TGTGCCAGCAGCCTATCCAGACTAGCGGGAGAAGGGTCAGATACGCAGTATTTT; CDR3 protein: CASSLSRLAGEGSDTQYF
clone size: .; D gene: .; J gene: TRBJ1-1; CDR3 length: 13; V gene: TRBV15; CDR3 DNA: TGTGCCACCAGCTCTGGGGTGGACACTGAAGCTTTCTTT; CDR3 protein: CATSSGVDTEAFF
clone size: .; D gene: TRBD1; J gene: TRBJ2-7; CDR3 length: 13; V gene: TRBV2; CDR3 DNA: TGTGCCAGCAGTGACTACGTAACCGGGACAGGGGGATTC; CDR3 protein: CASSDYVTGTGGF
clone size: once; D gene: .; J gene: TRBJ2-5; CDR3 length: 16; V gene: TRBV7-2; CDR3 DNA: TGTGCCAGCAGCCTCCAGCTAGCGCGAAACCAAGAGACCCAGTACTTC; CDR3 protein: CASSLQLARNQETQYF
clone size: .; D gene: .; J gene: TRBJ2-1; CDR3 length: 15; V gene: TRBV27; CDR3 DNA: TGTGCCAGCAGGTTGGAGGGGAGGCCGTACAATGAGCAGTTCTTC; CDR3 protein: CASRLEGRPYNEQFF
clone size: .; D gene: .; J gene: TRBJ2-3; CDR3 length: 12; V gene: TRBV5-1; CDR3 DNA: TGCGCCAGCGGGGAGAGCACAGATACGCAGTATTTT; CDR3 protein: CASGESTDTQYF
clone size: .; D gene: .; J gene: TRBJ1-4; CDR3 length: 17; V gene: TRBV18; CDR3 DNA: TGTGCCAGCTCTTTACAGGGTCGCTCGGGAACTAATGAAAAACTGTTTTTT; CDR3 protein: CASSLQGRSGTNEKLFF
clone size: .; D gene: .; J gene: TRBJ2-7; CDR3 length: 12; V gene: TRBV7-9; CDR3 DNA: TGTGCCAGCAGCTGGGGCTTCTACGAGCAGTACTTC; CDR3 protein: CASSWGFYEQYF
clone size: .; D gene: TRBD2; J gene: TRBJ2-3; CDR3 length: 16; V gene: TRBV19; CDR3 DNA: TGTGCCAGTAGTGGGGGACTAGCTCCGAGCACAGATACGCAGTATTTT; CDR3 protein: CASSGGLAPSTDTQYF
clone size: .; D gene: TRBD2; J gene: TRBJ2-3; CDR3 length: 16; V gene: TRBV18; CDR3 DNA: TGTGCCAGCTCACCAAAAGCGGGGGGCTCCACAGATACGCAGTATTTT; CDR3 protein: CASSPKAGGSTDTQYF
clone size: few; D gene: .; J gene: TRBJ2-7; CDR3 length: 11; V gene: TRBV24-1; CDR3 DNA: TGTGCCACCAGTCAAGGGTACGAGCAGTACTTC; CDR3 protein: CATSQGYEQYF
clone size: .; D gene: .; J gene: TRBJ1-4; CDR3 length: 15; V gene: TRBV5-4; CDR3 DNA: TGTGCCAGCAGCTTGGATGCAGGTGAGGATGAAAAACTGTTTTTT; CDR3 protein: CASSLDAGEDEKLFF
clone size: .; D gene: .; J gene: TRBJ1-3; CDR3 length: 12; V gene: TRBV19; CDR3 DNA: TGTGCCAGTACTTCCCCCGGAAACACCATATATTTT; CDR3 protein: CASTSPGNTIYF
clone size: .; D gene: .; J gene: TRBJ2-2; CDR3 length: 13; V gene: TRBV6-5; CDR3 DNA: TGTGCCAGCAGGCCCGACTTGGTGGGGGAGCTGTTTTTT; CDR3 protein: CASRPDLVGELFF
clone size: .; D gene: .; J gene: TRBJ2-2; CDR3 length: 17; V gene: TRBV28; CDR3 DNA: TGTGCCAGCAGTTTAGTCGAGACAGCGTACTTCACCGGGGAGCTGTTTTTT; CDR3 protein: CASSLVETAYFTGELFF